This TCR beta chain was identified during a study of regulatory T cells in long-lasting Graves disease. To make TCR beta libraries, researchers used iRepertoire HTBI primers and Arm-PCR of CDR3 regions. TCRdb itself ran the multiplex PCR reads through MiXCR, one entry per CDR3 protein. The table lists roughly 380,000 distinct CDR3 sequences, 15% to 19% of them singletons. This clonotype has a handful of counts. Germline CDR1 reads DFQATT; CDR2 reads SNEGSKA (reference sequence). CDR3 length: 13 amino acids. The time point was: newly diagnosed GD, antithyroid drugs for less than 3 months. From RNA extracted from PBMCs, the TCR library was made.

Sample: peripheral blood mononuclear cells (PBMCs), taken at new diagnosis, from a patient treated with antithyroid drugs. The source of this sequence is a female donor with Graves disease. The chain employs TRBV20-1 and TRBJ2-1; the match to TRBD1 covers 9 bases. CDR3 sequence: CNADRGINNEQFF. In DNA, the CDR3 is TGCAATGCAGACAGGGGGATCAACAATGAGCAGTTCTTC.